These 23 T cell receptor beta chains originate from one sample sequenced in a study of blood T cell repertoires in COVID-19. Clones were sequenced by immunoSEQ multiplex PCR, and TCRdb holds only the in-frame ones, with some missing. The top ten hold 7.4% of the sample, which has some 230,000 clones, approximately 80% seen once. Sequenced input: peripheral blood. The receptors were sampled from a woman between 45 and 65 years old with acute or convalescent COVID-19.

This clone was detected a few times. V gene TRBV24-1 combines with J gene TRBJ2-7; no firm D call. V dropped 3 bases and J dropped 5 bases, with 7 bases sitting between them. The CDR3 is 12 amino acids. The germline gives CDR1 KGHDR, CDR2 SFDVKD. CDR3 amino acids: CATSDESNEQYF. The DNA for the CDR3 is TGTGCCACCAGTGATGAGAGCAACGAGCAGTACTTC.

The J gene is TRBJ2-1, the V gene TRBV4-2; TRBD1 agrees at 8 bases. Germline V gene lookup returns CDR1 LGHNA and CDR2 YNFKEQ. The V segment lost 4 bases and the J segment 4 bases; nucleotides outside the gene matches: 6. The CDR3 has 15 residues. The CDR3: CASSRWTGPYNEQFF. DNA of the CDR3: TGTGCCAGCAGCCGCTGGACAGGGCCGTACAATGAGCAGTTCTTC.

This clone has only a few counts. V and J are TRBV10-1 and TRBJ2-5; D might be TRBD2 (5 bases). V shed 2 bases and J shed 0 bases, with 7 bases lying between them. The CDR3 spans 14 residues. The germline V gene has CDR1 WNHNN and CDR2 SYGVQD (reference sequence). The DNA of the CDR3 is TGCGCCAGCAGTGAGATCGGGAACCAAGAGACCCAGTACTTC. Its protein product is CASSEIGNQETQYF.

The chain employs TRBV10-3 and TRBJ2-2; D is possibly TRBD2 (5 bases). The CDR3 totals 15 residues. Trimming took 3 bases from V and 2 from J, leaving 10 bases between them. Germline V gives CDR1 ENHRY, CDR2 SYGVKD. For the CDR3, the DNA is TGTGCCATCAGTGAAGGTGGAGGAAACACCGGGGAGCTGTTTTTT. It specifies CAISEGGGNTGELFF.

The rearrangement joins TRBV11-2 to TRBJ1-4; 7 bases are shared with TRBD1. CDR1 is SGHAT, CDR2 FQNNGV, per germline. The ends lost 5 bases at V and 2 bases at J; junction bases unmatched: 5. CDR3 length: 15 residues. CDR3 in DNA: TGTGCCAGCAGCCCGAAACAGGGGACTAATGAAAAACTGTTTTTT. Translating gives CASSPKQGTNEKLFF.

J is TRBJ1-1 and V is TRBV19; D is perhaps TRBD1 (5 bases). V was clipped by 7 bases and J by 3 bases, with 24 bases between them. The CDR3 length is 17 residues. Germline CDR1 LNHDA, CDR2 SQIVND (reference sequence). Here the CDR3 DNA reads TGTGCCAGTAAAGCCGGGTCCTCCACAGGCGGCGACACTGAAGCTTTCTTT. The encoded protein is CASKAGSSTGGDTEAFF. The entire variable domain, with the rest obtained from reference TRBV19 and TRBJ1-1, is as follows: DGGITQSPKYLFRKEGQNVTLSCEQNLNHDAMYWYRQDPGQGLRLIYYSQIVNDFQKGDIAEGYSVSREKKESFPLTVTSAQKNPTAFYLCASKAGSSTGGDTEAFFGQGTRLTVV.

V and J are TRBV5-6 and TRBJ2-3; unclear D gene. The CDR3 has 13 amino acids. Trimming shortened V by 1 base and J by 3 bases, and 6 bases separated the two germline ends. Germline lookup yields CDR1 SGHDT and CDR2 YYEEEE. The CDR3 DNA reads TGTGCCAGCAGCTTGACAGTAACAGATACGCAGTATTTT. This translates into CASSLTVTDTQYF.

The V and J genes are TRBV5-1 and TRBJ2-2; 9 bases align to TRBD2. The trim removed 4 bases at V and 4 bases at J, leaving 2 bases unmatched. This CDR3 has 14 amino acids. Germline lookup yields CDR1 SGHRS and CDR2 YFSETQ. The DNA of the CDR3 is TGCGCCAGCAGCGTTAGCGGGGGCACCGGGGAGCTGTTTTTT. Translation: CASSVSGGTGELFF.

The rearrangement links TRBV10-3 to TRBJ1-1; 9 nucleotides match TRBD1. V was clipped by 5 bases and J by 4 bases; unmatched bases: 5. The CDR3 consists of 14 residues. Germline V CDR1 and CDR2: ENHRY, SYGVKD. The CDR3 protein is CAISPGQGFTEAFF. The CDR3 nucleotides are TGTGCCATCAGTCCGGGACAGGGTTTCACTGAAGCTTTCTTT.

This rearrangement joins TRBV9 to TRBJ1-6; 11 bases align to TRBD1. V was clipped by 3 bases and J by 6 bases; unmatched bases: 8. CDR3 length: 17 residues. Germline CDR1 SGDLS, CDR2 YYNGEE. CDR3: CASSALDRGLVNSPLHF. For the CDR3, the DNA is TGTGCCAGCAGCGCCTTGGACAGGGGGCTTGTTAATTCACCCCTCCACTTT.

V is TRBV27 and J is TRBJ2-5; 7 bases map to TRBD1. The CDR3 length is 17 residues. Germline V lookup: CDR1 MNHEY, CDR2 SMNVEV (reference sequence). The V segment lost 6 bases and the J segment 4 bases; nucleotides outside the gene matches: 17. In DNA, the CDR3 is TGTGCCAGCAGGCGGTCCTTAGGGGGCTACTCTGGAGAGACCCAGTACTTC. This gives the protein CASRRSLGGYSGETQYF.

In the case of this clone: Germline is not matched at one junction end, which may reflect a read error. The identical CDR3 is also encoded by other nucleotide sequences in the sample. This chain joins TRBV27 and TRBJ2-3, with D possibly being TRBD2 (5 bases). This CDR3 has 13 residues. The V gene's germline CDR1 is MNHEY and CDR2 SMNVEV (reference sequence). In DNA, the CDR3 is TGTGCTAGCACCACCGCCCCGGGGAATACGCAGTATTTT. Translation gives CASTTAPGNTQYF.

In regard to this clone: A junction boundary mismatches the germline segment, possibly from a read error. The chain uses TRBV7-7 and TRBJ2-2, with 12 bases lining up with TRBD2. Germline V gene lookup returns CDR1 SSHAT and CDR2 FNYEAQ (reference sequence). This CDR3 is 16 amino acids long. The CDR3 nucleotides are TGTGCTAGCAGCCCACCTAGCGGGGGGGCCTCCGGGGAGCTGTTTTTT. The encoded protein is CASSPPSGGASGELFF.

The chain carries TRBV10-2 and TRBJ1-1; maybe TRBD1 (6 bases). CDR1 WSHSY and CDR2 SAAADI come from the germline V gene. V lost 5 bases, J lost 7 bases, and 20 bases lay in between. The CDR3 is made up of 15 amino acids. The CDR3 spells CASSKPRDTTFEAFF. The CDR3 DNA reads TGCGCCAGCAGTAAACCCCGGGACACGACGTTTGAAGCTTTCTTT.

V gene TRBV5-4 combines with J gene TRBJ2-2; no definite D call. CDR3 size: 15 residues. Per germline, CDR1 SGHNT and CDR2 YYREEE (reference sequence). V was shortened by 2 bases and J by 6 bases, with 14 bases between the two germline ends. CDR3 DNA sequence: TGTGCCAGCAGCTTAGTCGACGGGTTGGCCGGGGAGCTGTTTTTT. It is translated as CASSLVDGLAGELFF.

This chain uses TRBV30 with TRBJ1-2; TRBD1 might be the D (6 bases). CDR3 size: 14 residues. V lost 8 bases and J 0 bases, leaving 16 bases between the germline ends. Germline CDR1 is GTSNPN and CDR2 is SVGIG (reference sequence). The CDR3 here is CASVTGSSNYGYTF. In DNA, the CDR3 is TGTGCCAGCGTTACAGGGAGTTCTAACTATGGCTACACCTTC.

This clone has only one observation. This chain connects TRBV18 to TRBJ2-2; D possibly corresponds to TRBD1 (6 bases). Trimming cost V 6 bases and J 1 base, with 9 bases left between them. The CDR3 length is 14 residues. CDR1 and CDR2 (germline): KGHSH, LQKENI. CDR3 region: CASSWTENTGELFF. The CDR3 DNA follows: TGTGCCAGCTCCTGGACAGAGAACACCGGGGAGCTGTTTTTT.

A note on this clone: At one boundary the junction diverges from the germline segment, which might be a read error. In nucleotides, the CDR3 is TGCGCCAGCAGCCACCCTAGGGAGACACCAAGCTTC. It codes for CASSHPRETPSF. V is TRBV4-1 and J is TRBJ1-2; D uncertain. The CDR3 length is 12 residues. Germline CDR1 reads MGHRA; CDR2 reads YSYEKL.

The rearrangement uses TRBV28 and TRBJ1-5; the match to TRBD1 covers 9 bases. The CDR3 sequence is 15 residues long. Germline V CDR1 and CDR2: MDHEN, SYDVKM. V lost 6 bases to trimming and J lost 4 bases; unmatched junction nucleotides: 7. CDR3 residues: CASRPWTGENQPQHF. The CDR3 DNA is TGTGCCAGCAGACCTTGGACAGGGGAAAATCAGCCCCAGCATTTT.

As DNA, the CDR3 is TGTGCCAGTAGTTGGGGGGGCTCCTACAATGAGCAGTTCTTC. Translation: CASSWGGSYNEQFF. The V and J genes are TRBV19 and TRBJ2-1, with 7 bases matching TRBD2. CDR1 is LNHDA, CDR2 SQIVND, per germline (reference sequence). The length of the CDR3 is 14 residues. The junction had 1 base not matched to a gene; V was cut back by 5 bases and J by 0 bases.

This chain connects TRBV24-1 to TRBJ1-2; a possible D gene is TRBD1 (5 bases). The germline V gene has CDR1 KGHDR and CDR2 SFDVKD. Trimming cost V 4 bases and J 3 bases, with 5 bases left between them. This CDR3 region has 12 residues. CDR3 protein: CATSDRDYGYTF. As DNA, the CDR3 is TGTGCCACCAGTGACAGGGACTATGGCTACACCTTC.

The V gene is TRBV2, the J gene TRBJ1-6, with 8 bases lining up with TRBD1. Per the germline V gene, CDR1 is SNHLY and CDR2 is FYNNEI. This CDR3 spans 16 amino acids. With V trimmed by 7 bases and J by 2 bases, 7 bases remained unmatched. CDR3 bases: TGTGCCAGCAAAGTAGACAGGGGAGCCTATAATTCACCCCTCCACTTT. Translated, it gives CASKVDRGAYNSPLHF.

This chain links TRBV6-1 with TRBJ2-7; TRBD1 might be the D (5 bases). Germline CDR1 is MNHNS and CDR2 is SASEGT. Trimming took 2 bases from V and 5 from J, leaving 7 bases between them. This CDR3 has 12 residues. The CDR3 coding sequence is TGTGCCAGCAGTGAACAGGGCCACGAGCAGTACTTC. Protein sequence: CASSEQGHEQYF.